The text below deals with one TCR beta chain. Its antigen is undetermined. Germline V lookup: CDR1 MDHEN, CDR2 SYDVKM. CDR3 size: 16 residues. V dropped 4 bases and J dropped 6; count of bases not matched to a gene: 12. 13 Jbeta primers and 60 Vbeta primers were used for the PCR. Only in-frame clones appear in the TCRdb table, and some are missing; sequencing was by immunoSEQ multiplex PCR. The data show roughly 100,000 clones, around three quarters seen once. The data derive from a study of cytomegalovirus exposure and HLA in healthy donors. Findings and caveats of the study: TCR association rates varied by HLA locus in a later analysis, with DRB1 highest and HLA-C lowest. Follow-up analysis later connected one missense variant in DCLRE1C with trimming of TCR beta V- and J-genes.

V gene TRBV28 combines with J gene TRBJ2-5, with 9 bases lining up with TRBD1. The material sequenced was PBMCs. The sequence was collected from a man aged 35 to 55 in good health and CMV-seronegative. The CDR3 DNA is TGTGCCAGCAGTTCATTCCACGGGACAGGGAAACAGACCCAGTACTTC. This gives the protein CASSSFHGTGKQTQYF.